One and the same sample provided the 14 T cell receptor beta chains below, sequenced in a study of T cells in Graves' hyperthyroidism and ophthalmopathy. Amplified regions were TCR beta CDR3 sequences from RNA transcripts. An initial round of RT-PCR targeting the TCR CDR3 relied on the HTBI primer set. TCRdb processed the multiplex PCR reads anew with MiXCR; each CDR3 protein has one entry. The table includes about 280,000 distinct CDR3 sequences, less than 30% detected once. Sequenced input: blood. These receptors all come from a man between 35 and 55 years old with Graves' hyperthyroidism that later progressed to Graves' ophthalmopathy.

With regard to this clonotype: Since a much larger clone is just one base distant, this may be a read error. The V gene is TRBV10-1, the J gene TRBJ1-2, with TRBD1 matching 7 bases. CDR1 is WNHNN, CDR2 SYGVQD, per germline (reference sequence). The CDR3 is 13 amino acids. J was trimmed by 5 bases and V by 4 bases; bases with no gene match: 4. The CDR3 region has the DNA TGCGCCAGCAGTGGGGGACAGAGATATGGCTACACCTTC. Its translation: CASSGGQRYGYTF.

The chain uses TRBV12-3 or TRBV12-4 and TRBJ1-3, with D unresolved. Trimming left V 5 bases short and J 8 bases short, with 16 bases between. The CDR3 is 14 amino acids. CDR3 region: CASSLGTRGDTIYF. CDR3 bases: TGTGCCAGCAGTCTGGGAACCCGGGGAGACACCATATATTTT.

This clonotype was seen more than once but under ten times. V gene TRBV28 combines with J gene TRBJ1-5; D is possibly TRBD1 (5 bases). The germline V and J ends were trimmed by 7 bases and 7 bases, with 20 bases remaining between them. CDR3 length equals 15 residues. Germline assignment: CDR1 MDHEN and CDR2 SYDVKM. Here the CDR3 reads CASNDAWGKVQPQHF. The CDR3 DNA is TGTGCCAGCAATGATGCTTGGGGGAAGGTGCAGCCCCAGCATTTT. The variable domain in full, completed from reference TRBV28 and TRBJ1-5, reads DVKVTQSSRYLVKRTGEKVFLECVQDMDHENMFWYRQDPGLGLRLIYFSYDVKMKEKGDIPEGYSVSREKKERFSLILESASTNQTSMYLCASNDAWGKVQPQHFGDGTRLSIL.

There are many counts of this clonotype. This chain links TRBV19 with TRBJ1-2; no clear D. The ends were cut back, 5 bases at V and 7 bases at J, with 17 bases in the middle. The CDR3 has 14 amino acids. Germline values: CDR1 LNHDA, CDR2 SQIVND (reference sequence). As DNA, the CDR3 is TGTGCCAGTAGTTCGCCCGGGGAAAGATCTGGCTACACCTTC. This translates into CASSSPGERSGYTF.

The gene calls are TRBV6-1 and TRBJ2-7; 10 bases line up with TRBD2. Unmatched junction bases numbered 9, after V lost 8 bases and J lost 2 bases. The germline V gene encodes CDR1 MNHNS and CDR2 SASEGT. The CDR3 has 15 amino acids. CDR3 sequence (DNA): TGTGCCAGCCAGGTCAGCGGGAGGGAACCCTACGAGCAGTACTTC. Amino acid sequence: CASQVSGREPYEQYF.

The count of this clonotype is one. This chain joins TRBV12-3 or TRBV12-4 and TRBJ2-5; 12 bases line up with TRBD1. The CDR3 has 16 residues. The J segment lost 5 bases and the V segment lost 5 bases, leaving 9 bases of the junction unmatched. The CDR3 protein is CASSRPGTGGGETQYF. In DNA, the CDR3 is TGTGCCAGCAGTCGGCCCGGGACAGGGGGCGGGGAGACCCAGTACTTC.

This clonotype came up many times. The chain has TRBV4-1 and TRBJ1-5, with 9 bases that match TRBD1. After removal of 2 bases from V and 5 bases from J, the junction contained 10 bases not matched to a gene. Germline V CDR1 and CDR2: MGHRA, YSYEKL. The CDR3 has 17 amino acids. Written as DNA, the CDR3 is TGCGCCAGCAGCCAAACCGGGACAGGGCTGAGGGATCAGCCCCAGCATTTT. Translating it yields CASSQTGTGLRDQPQHF.

This clonotype was observed many times. The rearrangement uses TRBV11-1 and TRBJ1-1, with 7 bases aligning to TRBD1. Germline V gene sequence: CDR1 SGHAT, CDR2 FQDESV (reference sequence). This CDR3 has 17 residues. V shed 2 bases and J 4 bases; nucleotides not matched to a gene: 13. Written as DNA, the CDR3 is TGTGCCAGCAGCTTATATCCCAGAAGGGGGCCCAGCACTGAAGCTTTCTTT. This encodes CASSLYPRRGPSTEAFF.

This clonotype was recorded at least ten times. The gene calls are TRBV9 and TRBJ2-7, with D perhaps matching TRBD2 (5 bases). Trimming stripped 0 bases from V and 6 bases from J, with 10 bases between. From germline, CDR1 is SGDLS and CDR2 YYNGEE. The CDR3 length is 13 residues. The CDR3 coding sequence is TGTGCCAGCAGCGTAGGGACTTCGGGCGAGCAGTACTTC. It specifies CASSVGTSGEQYF.

This clonotype was detected ten times or more. The chain combines TRBV12-3 or TRBV12-4 with TRBJ2-3; 10 nucleotides match TRBD2. The CDR3 runs to 14 residues. Trimming cost V 3 bases and J 5 bases; bases outside gene matches: 2. The CDR3 DNA follows: TGTGCCAGCAGTTTTGCTAGCGGGAGAGATACGCAGTATTTT. This sequence encodes CASSFASGRDTQYF.

This clonotype was observed many times. This sequence joins TRBV20-1 and TRBJ1-2; D ambiguous. The CDR3 spans 13 residues. CDR1 and CDR2 from the germline V gene are DFQATT and SNEGSKA (reference sequence). Trimming cost V 4 bases and J 1 base, with 10 bases left between them. In nucleotides, the CDR3 is TGCAGTGCTAAGTATCAGAGTAACTATGGCTACACCTTC. It encodes CSAKYQSNYGYTF.

The J gene is TRBJ2-5, the V gene TRBV6-5; TRBD2 aligns across 11 bases. The germline CDR1 and CDR2 sequences are MNHEY and SVGAGI. The J segment lost 4 bases and the V segment lost 3 bases, leaving 10 bases of the junction unmatched. The CDR3 loop spans 17 amino acids. The CDR3 loop reads CASSYGASGRYGETQYF. CDR3 sequence (DNA): TGTGCCAGCAGTTATGGGGCTAGCGGGAGGTATGGAGAGACCCAGTACTTC.

This clonotype was seen ten or more times. The rearrangement links TRBV5-1 to TRBJ1-2; D is uncertain. CDR3 length: 15 amino acids. V shed 4 bases and J shed 8 bases, with 21 bases lying between them. The germline gives CDR1 SGHRS, CDR2 YFSETQ. CDR3 protein: CASSPHDQKHSGYTF. Written as DNA, the CDR3 is TGCGCCAGCAGCCCACATGACCAAAAACACTCCGGCTACACCTTC.

This clonotype was counted many times. The chain employs TRBV19 and TRBJ1-2; D is undetermined. Germline-derived CDR1 and CDR2 are LNHDA and SQIVND (reference sequence). The CDR3 contains 17 residues. V dropped 5 bases and J dropped 4 bases, with 23 bases sitting between them. As DNA, the CDR3 is TGTGCCAGTAGTTCCTACTCGACCGGGCTCGCTAGCTATGGCTACACCTTC. Translation gives CASSSYSTGLASYGYTF.